One sample yielded the 30 T cell receptor beta chains listed below, sequenced in a study of T-cell memory formation after mild COVID-19. TCRdb re-called the 5' RACE reads through MiXCR, storing one row per CDR3 protein. The sample yields roughly 300,000 distinct CDR3 sequences, about 17% seen once. The source material was PBMCs or a T cell subset sorted from them (not recorded which). All receptors come from a man between 18 and 29 years old who had mild COVID-19 (a few samples of this study predate the infection). Cell type and time point are not known.

V and J are TRBV7-8 and TRBJ1-5; D gene unclear. This CDR3 contains 13 residues. Trimming shortened V by 5 bases and J by 3 bases, and 8 bases separated the two germline ends. From germline, CDR1 is SGHVS and CDR2 FQNEAQ. The CDR3 reads CASSAGPNQPQHF. In nucleotides, the CDR3 is TGTGCCAGCAGCGCCGGCCCCAATCAGCCCCAGCATTTT. Full variable domain (outside the CDR3, taken from reference TRBV7-8 and TRBJ1-5): GAGVSQSPRYKVAKRGQDVALRCDPISGHVSLFWYQQALGQGPEFLTYFQNEAQLDKSGLPSDRFFAERPEGSVSTLKIQRTQQEDSAVYLCASSAGPNQPQHFGDGTRLSIL.

This chain joins TRBV12-3 or TRBV12-4 and TRBJ1-2; no clear D. V lost 6 bases and J 8 bases, leaving 13 bases between the germline ends. The CDR3 length is 12 residues. CDR3 nucleotide sequence: TGTGCCAGCAGCCCCGCAGGATGGGGCTACACCTTC. Protein product: CASSPAGWGYTF.

This clonotype was observed a handful of times. CDR3 region: CASSLTTPQEQFF. The CDR3 DNA is TGCGCCAGCAGCTTGACGACCCCCCAGGAGCAGTTCTTC. The rearrangement links TRBV5-1 to TRBJ2-1; D is uncertain. The CDR3 extends over 13 amino acids. The V and J ends lost 1 base and 10 bases respectively, with 12 bases between them. Germline V gene sequence: CDR1 SGHRS, CDR2 YFSETQ.

J is TRBJ2-2 and V is TRBV10-1; TRBD1 matches at 7 bases. V lost 0 bases to trimming and J lost 1 base; unmatched junction nucleotides: 2. Germline values: CDR1 WNHNN, CDR2 SYGVQD (reference sequence). This CDR3 has 16 residues. The CDR3 protein is CASSESWTGNTGELFF. The CDR3 DNA is TGCGCCAGCAGTGAGTCGTGGACAGGGAACACCGGGGAGCTGTTTTTT.

This chain joins TRBV29-1 and TRBJ1-1, with D possibly TRBD1 on 5 matching bases. The CDR3 runs to 14 residues. V lost 4 bases and J 8 bases, leaving 20 bases between the germline ends. Per the germline V gene, CDR1 is SQVTM and CDR2 is ANQGSEA. The CDR3 region has the DNA TGCAGCGTTGTCGGGGCTGGGGGGATACTGGAAGCTTTCTTT. Residues: CSVVGAGGILEAFF.

This clonotype showed up many times. The chain carries TRBV4-1 and TRBJ2-3; D call uncertain. Germline values: CDR1 MGHRA, CDR2 YSYEKL. CDR3 size: 16 residues. Trimming left V 0 bases short and J 2 bases short, with 12 bases between. CDR3 loop: CASSQESYPSTDTQYF. The CDR3 nucleotides read TGCGCCAGCAGCCAAGAATCCTATCCCTCCACAGATACGCAGTATTTT.

This rearrangement joins TRBV20-1 to TRBJ1-2, with TRBD1 matching over 7 bases. The junction had 5 bases not matched to a gene; V was cut back by 5 bases and J by 5 bases. The germline gives CDR1 DFQATT, CDR2 SNEGSKA (reference sequence). The CDR3 runs to 12 residues. CDR3 region: CSAGRDRYGYTF. The CDR3 DNA follows: TGCAGTGCTGGCCGGGACAGATATGGCTACACCTTC.

The J gene is TRBJ2-7, the V gene TRBV11-2; either TRBD1 or TRBD2 may supply D (6 bases each). Germline V gives CDR1 SGHAT, CDR2 FQNNGV. Trimming cost V 5 bases and J 2 bases, with 13 bases left between them. The CDR3 has 14 amino acids. CDR3 bases: TGTGCCAGCAGCAGCCGGGGGCAGACCTACGAGCAGTACTTC. Residues: CASSSRGQTYEQYF. Complete variable domain (other parts from reference TRBV11-2 and TRBJ2-7): EAGVAQSPRYKIIEKRQSVAFWCNPISGHATLYWYQQILGQGPKLLIQFQNNGVVDDSQLPKDRFSAERLKGVDSTLKIQPAKLEDSAVYLCASSSRGQTYEQYFGPGTRLTVT.

This clonotype was counted only a few times. The chain carries TRBV5-1 and TRBJ2-7, with D perhaps matching TRBD1 (5 bases). V was clipped by 5 bases and J by 3 bases, with 15 bases between them. The CDR3 spans 14 residues. The germline gives CDR1 SGHRS, CDR2 YFSETQ. CDR3 sequence: CASSPRGANYEQYF. The CDR3, as DNA: TGCGCCAGCAGTCCGCGTGGGGCTAACTACGAGCAGTACTTC.

This clonotype was counted only a few times. V is TRBV20-1 and J is TRBJ2-4, with D possibly TRBD1 on 6 matching bases. The length of the CDR3 is 15 residues. Trimming took 6 bases from V and 0 from J, leaving 15 bases between them. Germline CDR1 DFQATT, CDR2 SNEGSKA (reference sequence). The CDR3 protein is CSADKTGEAKNIQYF. The CDR3 nucleotides are TGCAGTGCGGATAAGACAGGAGAAGCCAAAAACATTCAGTACTTC.

The genes are TRBV20-1 and TRBJ1-4; D gene unclear. The ends were cut back, 0 bases at V and 6 bases at J, with 14 bases in the middle. The germline CDR1 and CDR2 sequences are DFQATT and SNEGSKA (reference sequence). The CDR3 has 15 residues. The chain's CDR3 is CSARDRRWGDEKLFF. In DNA, the CDR3 is TGCAGTGCTAGAGATAGACGTTGGGGAGATGAAAAACTGTTTTTT.

The chain employs TRBV2 and TRBJ2-4, with 10 bases matching TRBD2. V was clipped by 7 bases and J by 1 base; unmatched bases: 16. The germline gives CDR1 SNHLY, CDR2 FYNNEI. This CDR3 is built from 19 residues. The CDR3 sequence is CASIPPPSGGTDAKNIQYF. DNA for the CDR3: TGTGCCAGCATCCCACCCCCTAGCGGGGGAACCGACGCCAAAAACATTCAGTACTTC.

V is TRBV7-9 and J is TRBJ2-1; 9 positions agree with TRBD2. The CDR3 is made up of 15 amino acids. Germline V gene sequence: CDR1 SEHNR, CDR2 FQNEAQ (reference sequence). The V gene end was trimmed by 5 bases and the J gene end by 4 bases; junction bases not matched to a gene: 6. DNA for the CDR3: TGTGCCAGCAGCCCTGGACTAGCGCAGTACAATGAGCAGTTCTTC. Protein product: CASSPGLAQYNEQFF.

A few counts support this clonotype. The chain couples TRBV3-1 to TRBJ2-3; tentative D call: TRBD2 (7 bases). CDR3 length equals 14 residues. Trimming took off 0 bases at V and 10 bases at J, with 14 bases between the two ends. CDR1 LGHDT and CDR2 YNNKEL come from the germline V gene (reference sequence). CDR3 nucleotides: TGTGCCAGCAGCCAAGATTATCGGGGGGCGCCGCAGTATTTT. Amino acids: CASSQDYRGAPQYF.

This clonotype was counted a few times. This chain joins TRBV20-1 and TRBJ2-5; D not resolved. Germline values: CDR1 DFQATT, CDR2 SNEGSKA (reference sequence). The CDR3 loop spans 11 amino acids. Trimming stripped 3 bases from V and 4 bases from J, with 6 bases between. The DNA of the CDR3 is TGCAGTGCTAGCAAGCTAGAGACCCAGTACTTC. Its protein is CSASKLETQYF.

CDR3 region: CASSFGAPTEAFF. The CDR3 bases are TGTGCCAGCAGCTTCGGGGCCCCTACTGAAGCTTTCTTT. V usage is TRBV7-2 and J usage is TRBJ1-1; D possibly corresponds to TRBD1 (5 bases). The germline gives CDR1 SGHTA, CDR2 FQGNSA. The CDR3 extends over 13 amino acids. V lost 3 bases and J 5 bases, leaving 10 bases between the germline ends.

V and J are TRBV27 and TRBJ2-3, with 9 bases identical to TRBD1. Germline V gene sequence: CDR1 MNHEY, CDR2 SMNVEV (reference sequence). This CDR3 comprises 15 residues. J was trimmed by 6 bases and V by 3 bases; bases with no gene match: 7. CDR3: CASSFLQGARDTQYF. The CDR3, as DNA: TGTGCCAGCAGTTTCCTACAGGGGGCTAGGGATACGCAGTATTTT.

The gene calls are TRBV9 and TRBJ2-3; 8 bases align to TRBD2. The V gene's germline CDR1 is SGDLS and CDR2 YYNGEE. Unmatched junction bases numbered 11, after V lost 1 base and J lost 4 bases. The CDR3 sequence is 17 residues long. The CDR3 loop is CASSVWEWAGGADTQYF. The CDR3, as DNA: TGTGCCAGCAGCGTATGGGAATGGGCGGGGGGCGCAGATACGCAGTATTTT.

The sample holds many counts of this clonotype. The genes are TRBV3-1 and TRBJ2-7; no definite D call. Germline CDR1 reads LGHDT; CDR2 reads YNNKEL (reference sequence). Trimming stripped 3 bases from V and 10 bases from J, with 7 bases between. This CDR3 region has 10 residues. The CDR3 sequence is CASSHRPQYV. In nucleotides, the CDR3 is TGTGCCAGCAGCCATAGGCCCCAGTACGTC.

This clonotype appeared a few times. CDR3 loop: CASSRPQSGALNEQFF. The CDR3 DNA is TGTGCCAGCAGTCGCCCCCAATCGGGGGCTCTGAATGAGCAGTTCTTC. The genes are TRBV6-2 or TRBV6-3 and TRBJ2-1; D tentatively reads TRBD1 or TRBD2 (6 bases each). Germline loops: CDR1 MNHEY, CDR2 SVGEGT. Trimming shortened V by 5 bases and J by 7 bases, and 21 bases separated the two germline ends. The CDR3 is 16 residues long.

This clonotype was counted ten times or more. The chain recombines TRBV7-8 with TRBJ2-2; possibly TRBD2 for D (5 bases). The V gene lost 6 bases and the J gene lost 8 bases, with 10 bases spanning the gap. The CDR3 length is 12 residues. Germline V gene data show CDR1 as SGHVS and CDR2 as FQNEAQ. This CDR3 reads CASSPPGGELFF. CDR3 DNA: TGTGCCAGCAGTCCTCCGGGAGGGGAGCTGTTTTTT.

Written as DNA, the CDR3 is TGTGCCAGCAGCCCCCGGGACAGAAACTACGAGCAGTACGTC. This translates into CASSPRDRNYEQYV. The V gene is TRBV7-8, the J gene TRBJ2-7; 7 bases match TRBD1. Germline V gives CDR1 SGHVS, CDR2 FQNEAQ. The CDR3 sequence is 14 residues long. Losses at the gene ends were 5 bases for V and 3 bases for J; bases not matched to a gene: 7.

The chain employs TRBV6-2 or TRBV6-3 and TRBJ1-2; maybe TRBD1 (6 bases). V lost 8 bases and J lost 4, with 14 bases in between. The CDR3 spans 13 residues. Per germline, CDR1 MNHEY and CDR2 SVGEGT. The CDR3 DNA is TGTGCCAGCGGAACCGGGGGGGCCTATGGCTACACCTTC. Amino acids: CASGTGGAYGYTF.

A few counts support this clonotype. This chain links TRBV7-2 with TRBJ1-5; D is perhaps TRBD1 (5 bases). Germline V gene lookup returns CDR1 SGHTA and CDR2 FQGNSA. V lost 0 bases, J lost 6 bases, and 9 bases lay in between. CDR3 size: 14 residues. CDR3 protein: CASSLAFGGQPQHF. DNA for the CDR3: TGTGCCAGCAGCTTAGCGTTTGGGGGTCAGCCCCAGCATTTT.

The chain joins TRBV6-4 to TRBJ2-1; TRBD2 matches 16 bases. The germline gives CDR1 MRHNA, CDR2 SNTAGT. V lost 0 bases to trimming and J lost 1 base; unmatched junction nucleotides: 3. The length of the CDR3 is 19 residues. Here the CDR3 DNA reads TGTGCCAGCAGTGACTCCGGGACTAGCGGGGGGGCTTCCTACAATGAGCAGTTCTTC. This gives the protein CASSDSGTSGGASYNEQFF.

The rearrangement uses TRBV6-2 or TRBV6-3 and TRBJ1-5, with D possibly matching TRBD1 (5 bases). Trimming left V 0 bases short and J 6 bases short, with 9 bases between. The germline CDR1 and CDR2 sequences are MNHEY and SVGEGT. This CDR3 contains 14 residues. CDR3 sequence: CASSYSRGGQPQHF. CDR3 in DNA: TGTGCCAGCAGTTACTCAAGGGGCGGTCAGCCCCAGCATTTT.

This clonotype was observed a few times. CDR3 residues: CSAVTSGTDTQYF. In DNA form, the CDR3 reads TGCAGTGCCGTGACTAGCGGCACAGATACGCAGTATTTT. V and J are TRBV20-1 and TRBJ2-3; 8 positions match TRBD2. This CDR3 is 13 amino acids long. Trimming took 6 bases from V and 1 from J; bases not matched to a gene: 3. The germline V gene has CDR1 DFQATT and CDR2 SNEGSKA (reference sequence).

The gene calls are TRBV23-1 and TRBJ1-5; 7 bases match TRBD1. TRBV23-1 is labeled an ORF, and its function is uncertain. V gave up 6 bases and J gave up 2 bases; unmatched junction bases: 4. CDR3 size: 14 residues. CDR3 coding DNA: TGCGCCAGCAGGGGGCAGGGGGGCAATCAGCCCCAGCATTTT. Amino acids: CASRGQGGNQPQHF.

This clonotype was counted many times. The rearrangement joins TRBV7-2 to TRBJ2-3, with D unclear. Trimming cost V 1 base and J 3 bases, with 8 bases left between them. This CDR3 comprises 14 residues. Germline lookup yields CDR1 SGHTA and CDR2 FQGNSA. This CDR3 is CASSLDPGTDTQYF. The CDR3 coding sequence is TGTGCCAGCAGCTTAGACCCGGGTACAGATACGCAGTATTTT.

This clonotype was found a few times. In DNA form, the CDR3 reads TGTGCCAGCAGCTTAAATATAGGGCTCGGCTCACCCCTCCACTTT. Its protein is CASSLNIGLGSPLHF. The rearrangement joins TRBV7-2 to TRBJ1-6, with D unresolved. Germline loops: CDR1 SGHTA, CDR2 FQGNSA. The CDR3 has 15 amino acids. The ends were cut back, 2 bases at V and 10 bases at J, with 15 bases in the middle.